A selection of T cell receptor beta chains follows, all from one sample in a study of tumor-infiltrating lymphocytes in localized non-small cell lung cancer. Using immunoSEQ multiplex PCR, the repertoire was profiled, and TCRdb retains in-frame clones only, with some absent. The profile covers over 7,500 clones, with 55% to 75% appearing a single time and roughly 14% taken by the ten largest. Sequencing was carried out using lung tumor tissue. These receptors were taken from a human donor with non-small cell lung cancer. CDR3s leave out the opening cysteine and the closing phenylalanine or tryptophan.

>TRBJ2-7|TRBV18
ASSLGTSGGLSYEQY
>TRBJ2-7|TRBV6-5
ASSYTGGSSYEQY
>TRBJ1-1|TRBV28
ASSRLNTEAF
>TRBJ1-5|TRBV4-1
ASSKGEGDNQPQH
>TRBJ1-6|TRBV5-4
ASSLGGASSYNSPLH
>TRBJ2-7|TRBV5-6
ASTGTSYYEQY
>TRBJ1-3|TRBV27
ASSQTGRSGNTIY
>TRBJ2-3|TRBV4-3
ASSQDLTGGLLTDTQY
>TRBJ2-6|TRBV1
TSSLITGVRNSGANVLT
>TRBJ1-6|TRBV5-1
ASSYDRGPSPLH
>TRBJ1-1|TRBV7-6
ASSFSPLATEAF
>TRBJ1-1|TRBV18
ASSPNLLDRGLEAF
>TRBJ1-5|TRBV30
AWSVRGSNQPQH
>TRBJ1-4|TRBV4-2
ASSQAVRDHEKLF
>TRBJ2-7|TRBV6-1
ASSAGQGYGEQY
>TRBJ1-4|TRBV25-1
ASSARKGDNEKLF
>TRBJ2-7|TRBV5-5
ASRLSRARDYEQY
>TRBJ1-5|TRBV18
ASSPPASNQPQH
>TRBJ2-7|TRBV5-1
ASSFTVPGQGGTVYEQY
>TRBJ1-1|TRBV7-2
ASSLTPGEGTEAF
>TRBJ1-5|TRBV5-8
ASSLTGTAGPNQPQH
>TRBJ2-6|TRBV11-2
ASKSGANVLT
>TRBJ2-2|TRBV29-1
SVVPSGRTGELF
>TRBJ1-1|TRBV5-1
ASSLVGGGATEAF
>TRBJ1-2|TRBV4-2
ASSRQGESNYGYT
>TRBJ2-5|TRBV30
AWSGGQETQY
>TRBJ1-2|TRBV19
ATLGTRRNYGYT
>TRBJ2-1|TRBV9
ASSLSGNYNEQF
>TRBJ2-3|TRBV5-7
ASSRQGQGRTDTQY
>TRBJ1-2|TRBV6-5
ASSYSAGGGGYT
>TRBJ1-3|TRBV29-1
SVIGSGNTIY
>TRBJ2-7|TRBV5-4
ASSRMDGASYEQY
>TRBJ2-5|TRBV19
ASRKREAGETQY
>TRBJ1-2|TRBV6-6
ASRTLWGRYGYT
>TRBJ1-4|TRBV4-1
ASSQEGLKGSIVEKLF
>TRBJ2-1|TRBV6-6
ASRESGPERNEQF
>TRBJ1-5|TRBV2
ASSKGQGHQPQH
>TRBJ2-5|TRBV29-1
SVAGHQETQY
>TRBJ1-1|TRBV7-9
ASSSTLKGDTEAF
>TRBJ2-5|TRBV6-5
ASSYSTHSRETQY
>TRBJ1-1|TRBV27
ASSLFGDNTEAF
>TRBJ1-1|TRBV5-6
ASSLLVTEAF
>TRBJ2-5|TRBV19
ASSIDEGETQY
>TRBJ2-3|TRBV7-9
ASSLAGQTSTDTQY
>TRBJ1-6|TRBV27
ASTREGLNSYNSPLH
>TRBJ1-2|TRBV7-6
ASSLGTDFGYT
>TRBJ1-1|TRBV29-1
SARRPAEEPEAF
>TRBJ2-7|TRBV5-4
ASSFRGFYEQY